The T cell receptor (beta chain) described here comes from a study of T cell changes during pregnancy in multiple sclerosis. Germline V gene sequence: CDR1 SGHDT, CDR2 YYEEEE. CDR3 size: 13 residues. Between the trimmed V and J ends, which lost 2 bases and 6 bases, there was a span of 8 bases. The table came from immunoSEQ multiplex PCR; TCRdb's copy has only in-frame clones and leaves some out. The sample has tens of thousands of clones, around 92% seen once; the top ten hold 0.16%. The TCR originated in a female donor in good health, enrolled as a control in a pregnancy study. The sample here was CD4+ T cells from peripheral blood mononuclear cells, taken after pregnancy. The chain links TRBV5-6 to TRBJ2-2; no definite D call. This chain's CDR3 is CASSFSLPGELFF. The CDR3 DNA follows: TGTGCCAGCAGCTTTTCTCTTCCCGGGGAGCTGTTTTTT.